This T cell receptor beta chain was sequenced for a study of Ad26.COV2.S vaccination and SARS-CoV-2 variants. Treatment reported: around 19 received Ad26.COV2.S at low or high dose, single or two shots; several received placebo; per-sample allocation not given. Specimen acquisition occurred on day 63 following the initial vaccine or placebo injection. Assay: immunoSEQ multiplex PCR; the TCRdb copy retains only in-frame clones and omits some. Among fewer than 800,000 clones, more than 80% were seen once, and the ten largest hold approximately 1.5%. From germline, CDR1 is MNHEY and CDR2 SVGAGI. The CDR3 has 15 residues. Trimming left V 7 bases short and J 3 bases short, with 15 bases between. Study-level points and caveats: Vaccinated and placebo-treated recipients had similar non-spike TCR breadth.

As concerns this clone: The antigen remains unidentified.

The sequence derives from a person between 18 and 65 years old who received the Ad26.COV2.S COVID-19 vaccine or a placebo. The V gene is TRBV6-5, the J gene TRBJ2-2; D may be TRBD2 (5 bases). The input for sequencing was peripheral blood, taken in a trial of Ad26.COV2.S vaccine versus placebo. The CDR3 is CASTLTRGYTGELFF. The CDR3 DNA reads TGTGCCAGCACCCTTACTCGAGGGTACACCGGGGAGCTGTTTTTT.